This T cell receptor beta chain was recovered during a study of blood T cell repertoires in COVID-19. The CDR3 contains 12 residues. Trimming removed 5 bases from V and 10 bases from J, with 14 bases in between. Germline V gene data show CDR1 as SGHAT and CDR2 as FQNNGV. Libraries were prepared by immunoSEQ multiplex PCR; TCRdb keeps only in-frame clonotypes and omits some of them. The sample comprises some 200,000 clones, 86% of which are singletons, and approximately 2.8% rests with the top ten. The sequenced sample was PBMCs or T cells enriched from blood (not recorded which). The receptor was derived from a woman aged 50 to 60 in a cohort exposed to, infected with or recovered from COVID-19 (not recorded which). V is TRBV11-2 and J is TRBJ1-1; no clear D. The CDR3 spells CASSPGFFAAFF. Written as DNA, the CDR3 is TGTGCCAGCAGCCCAGGCTTTTTCGCAGCTTTCTTT.